This passage covers 30 T cell receptor beta chains from one sample sequenced in a study of blood T cell repertoires in COVID-19. Method: immunoSEQ multiplex PCR; TCRdb's copy keeps in-frame clones and lacks some. Counted here are about 12,000 clones, roughly 72% occurring once; the ten biggest clones make up about 9.4%. Source material: peripheral blood. Receptors originate from a man in his fifties or sixties with COVID-19, enrolled during active disease.

By share, this clone counts as medium-sized. The rearrangement links TRBV7-7 to TRBJ2-2; 8 bases are a match to TRBD2. The CDR3 is made up of 16 amino acids. Germline trimming cut 0 bases from V and 8 bases from J; bases unmatched to any gene: 8. Germline-derived CDR1 and CDR2 are SSHAT and FNYEAQ (reference sequence). CDR3 amino acids: CASSLASSSGSGELFF. The DNA for the CDR3 is TGTGCCAGCAGCTTAGCCTCCTCTAGCGGGTCTGGGGAGCTGTTTTTT.

The V gene is TRBV4-3, the J gene TRBJ1-5, with TRBD1 matching 7 bases. CDR1 is LGHNA and CDR2 is YSLEER in the germline V gene. The CDR3 runs to 17 residues. The V segment lost 1 base and the J segment 2 bases; nucleotides outside the gene matches: 8. CDR3 sequence reads: CASSQGTGNWGNQPQHF. CDR3 in DNA: TGCGCCAGCAGCCAAGGGACAGGCAATTGGGGCAATCAGCCCCAGCATTTT.

For the CDR3, the DNA is TGTGCCAGCAGCCAAGATAGGGCTAGTCAGGGCGAGCAGTACTTC. Encoded protein: CASSQDRASQGEQYF. This chain links TRBV4-2 with TRBJ2-7, with D maybe TRBD1 (5 bases). Trimming pared 0 bases from V and 6 bases from J, leaving 15 bases between. This CDR3 is 15 amino acids long. Germline CDR1 LGHNA, CDR2 YNFKEQ.

This clone has more than one count but fewer than ten. V is TRBV2 and J is TRBJ2-1, with 10 nucleotides matching TRBD2. Germline V gene data show CDR1 as SNHLY and CDR2 as FYNNEI. The CDR3 loop spans 15 amino acids. V gave up 6 bases and J gave up 7 bases; unmatched junction bases: 9. This CDR3 reads CASSLGTSERNEQFF. In nucleotides, the CDR3 is TGTGCCAGCAGCCTCGGGACTAGCGAAAGGAATGAGCAGTTCTTC.

This chain joins TRBV30 and TRBJ2-7, with D tentatively TRBD2 (5 bases). V lost 5 bases, J lost 6 bases, and 14 bases lay in between. The CDR3 runs to 12 residues. CDR1 and CDR2 (germline): GTSNPN, SVGIG (reference sequence). The CDR3 nucleotides are TGTGCCTGGGACGGGAAGGGCGGCGAGCAGTACGTC. It codes for CAWDGKGGEQYV.

CDR3 in amino acids: CASSISGTGQSSYEQYF. Here the CDR3 DNA reads TGTGCCAGCAGCATTTCCGGGACAGGTCAGAGCTCCTACGAGCAGTACTTC. V and J are TRBV28 and TRBJ2-7, with 8 bases that match TRBD1. The CDR3 consists of 17 residues. The J segment lost 0 bases and the V segment lost 6 bases, leaving 13 bases of the junction unmatched. The germline V gene has CDR1 MDHEN and CDR2 SYDVKM.

The V and J genes are TRBV7-2 and TRBJ2-7, with 13 bases that match TRBD2. This CDR3 comprises 15 residues. The V segment lost 5 bases and the J segment 5 bases; nucleotides outside the gene matches: 6. Germline loops: CDR1 SGHTA, CDR2 FQGNSA. As DNA, the CDR3 is TGTGCCAGCAGCACGGGACTAGCGGGATCCCACGAGCAGTACGTC. Translated: CASSTGLAGSHEQYV.

This clone occurred a few times. This chain connects TRBV18 to TRBJ2-5; TRBD2 matches 7 bases. The CDR3 extends over 14 amino acids. The germline V gene encodes CDR1 KGHSH and CDR2 LQKENI. V shed 3 bases and J 2 bases; nucleotides not matched to a gene: 3. CDR3 residues: CASSPTSAQETQYF. CDR3 in DNA: TGTGCCAGCTCACCTACTAGCGCTCAAGAGACCCAGTACTTC. The variable domain in full, completed from reference TRBV18 and TRBJ2-5, reads NAGVMQNPRHLVRRRGQEARLRCSPMKGHSHVYWYRQLPEEGLKFMVYLQKENIIDESGMPKERFSAEFPKEGPSILRIQQVVRGDSAAYFCASSPTSAQETQYFGPGTRLLVL.

The chain employs TRBV27 and TRBJ1-6; a possible D gene is TRBD1 (5 bases). Germline V gene lookup returns CDR1 MNHEY and CDR2 SMNVEV (reference sequence). The CDR3 contains 16 residues. V lost 8 bases to trimming and J lost 7 bases, with 21 bases between them. The CDR3 DNA is TGTGCCAGCGGAGAATTGGGTACCGGGGGGAATTCACCCCTCCACTTT. This gives the protein CASGELGTGGNSPLHF.

With respect to this clone: A read error may account for a junction end that differs from germline. V is TRBV19 and J is TRBJ1-1, with 7 bases fitting TRBD1. CDR3 size: 17 residues. Germline-derived CDR1 and CDR2 are LNHDA and SQIVND (reference sequence). CDR3 bases: TGTGCCAATAGTAGCCATTACAGGGGAGGAGGGGAAACTGAAGCTTTCTTT. Translation gives CANSSHYRGGGETEAFF.

The table lists this clone with a count of one. The chain is built from TRBV28 and TRBJ2-7, with a tentative D call TRBD1 (5 bases). The V end was cut by 8 bases, the J end by 2 bases, with 19 bases between. Looked up from germline, CDR1 is MDHEN and CDR2 is SYDVKM. The CDR3 length is 15 residues. CDR3 amino acids: CASLSIGAGPYEQYV. The CDR3 DNA follows: TGTGCCAGCCTTTCGATAGGGGCTGGTCCCTACGAGCAGTACGTC.

This chain uses TRBV27 with TRBJ1-2; 11 nucleotides match TRBD1. V lost 5 bases and J lost 2; bases outside the gene matches: 4. The CDR3 is made up of 15 amino acids. Germline loops: CDR1 MNHEY, CDR2 SMNVEV (reference sequence). CDR3 sequence: CASSGDRGFNYGYTF. CDR3 nucleotide sequence: TGTGCCAGCAGTGGGGACAGGGGGTTCAACTATGGCTACACCTTC.

This chain uses TRBV4-1 with TRBJ1-3, with D unresolved. CDR3 length: 16 amino acids. Germline V gene data show CDR1 as MGHRA and CDR2 as YSYEKL. Trimming removed 0 bases at V and 3 bases at J, with 12 bases between. CDR3 nucleotide sequence: TGCGCCAGCAGCCAAGACCCCCCCGGGGATGGAAACACCATATATTTT. Residues: CASSQDPPGDGNTIYF.

The chain carries TRBV7-9 and TRBJ2-1; TRBD2 matches 13 bases. The V and J ends lost 5 bases and 5 bases, in that order; junction bases with no gene match: 3. Germline V gene data show CDR1 as SEHNR and CDR2 as FQNEAQ (reference sequence). The CDR3 loop spans 15 amino acids. CDR3 sequence: CASSMTSGRHNEQFF. The DNA of the CDR3 is TGTGCCAGCAGCATGACTAGCGGGAGGCACAATGAGCAGTTCTTC.

This clone was observed a single time. The chain carries TRBV7-9 and TRBJ1-2; 9 positions agree with TRBD1. Germline trimming cut 4 bases from V and 8 bases from J; bases unmatched to any gene: 8. Germline V gene sequence: CDR1 SEHNR, CDR2 FQNEAQ (reference sequence). The CDR3 totals 14 residues. The CDR3 nucleotides read TGTGCCAGCAGCTGGGGACAGGGAGCACTCGGCTACACCTTC. This codes for CASSWGQGALGYTF.

The V call is TRBV11-3, the J call TRBJ1-3, with 7 bases identical to TRBD1. Germline V gene lookup returns CDR1 SGHNT and CDR2 YENEEA. The CDR3 is 15 residues long. V lost 5 bases and J lost 2; bases outside the gene matches: 6. CDR3 amino acids: CASSPRTGPGNTIYF. CDR3 sequence (DNA): TGTGCCAGCAGCCCCAGGACAGGACCTGGAAACACCATATATTTT.

The chain combines TRBV14 with TRBJ2-1, with 9 positions matching TRBD1. CDR3 size: 14 residues. Germline V gene sequence: CDR1 SGHDN, CDR2 FVKESK. J lost 7 bases, V lost 4 bases, and 5 bases had no gene match. CDR3 DNA: TGTGCCAGCAGCCCCCGACAGGGGGGGAATGAGCAGTTCTTC. Translating it yields CASSPRQGGNEQFF.

The chain combines TRBV6-5 with TRBJ2-7; 10 nucleotides match TRBD1. Germline V gene lookup returns CDR1 MNHEY and CDR2 SVGAGI. This CDR3 has 13 residues. The V segment lost 10 bases and the J segment 4 bases; nucleotides outside the gene matches: 7. CDR3: CATGTGVAYEQYV. DNA of the CDR3: TGTGCCACCGGGACAGGGGTTGCGTACGAGCAGTACGTC.

The rearrangement links TRBV13 to TRBJ1-6; 11 bases line up with TRBD1. Germline values: CDR1 PRHDT, CDR2 FYEKMQ (reference sequence). The V and J ends lost 5 bases and 6 bases, in that order; junction bases with no gene match: 3. The CDR3 runs to 15 residues. For the CDR3, the DNA is TGTGCCAGCAGCGCGGGGACAGGGGGTAATTCACCCCTCCACTTT. Protein product: CASSAGTGGNSPLHF. Full variable domain (missing parts from reference TRBV13 and TRBJ1-6): AAGVIQSPRHLIKEKRETATLKCYPIPRHDTVYWYQQGPGQDPQFLISFYEKMQSDKGSIPDRFSAQQFSDYHSELNMSSLELGDSALYFCASSAGTGGNSPLHFGNGTRLTVT.

V is TRBV20-1 and J is TRBJ2-5; 7 nucleotides align to TRBD2. V lost 3 bases, J lost 4 bases, and 8 bases stayed unmatched. Germline V gene sequence: CDR1 DFQATT, CDR2 SNEGSKA (reference sequence). CDR3 length: 14 amino acids. CDR3 residues: CSASSGSARETQYF. CDR3 nucleotides: TGCAGTGCTAGTAGCGGGTCGGCGCGAGAGACCCAGTACTTC.

V and J are TRBV5-6 and TRBJ2-5; D gene uncertain. V was trimmed by 4 bases and J by 2 bases, leaving 18 bases between them. This CDR3 is 16 amino acids long. CDR1 is SGHDT, CDR2 YYEEEE, per germline. This CDR3 reads CASSPRPASLQETQYF. The CDR3 bases are TGTGCCAGCAGCCCCCGCCCGGCTAGTCTACAAGAGACCCAGTACTTC. The full variable domain, completed using reference TRBV5-6 and TRBJ2-5, is DAGVTQSPTHLIKTRGQQVTLRCSPKSGHDTVSWYQQALGQGPQFIFQYYEEEERQRGNFPDRFSGHQFPNYSSELNVNALLLGDSALYLCASSPRPASLQETQYFGPGTRLLVL.

This clone turned up a few times. The chain joins TRBV2 to TRBJ2-2; D is ambiguous. V dropped 1 base and J dropped 0 bases, with 6 bases sitting between them. Germline CDR1 is SNHLY and CDR2 is FYNNEI. The CDR3 covers 15 residues. The CDR3 DNA reads TGTGCCAGCAGTGAAGTTACATCGAACACCGGGGAGCTGTTTTTT. Translation gives CASSEVTSNTGELFF. Full variable domain (outside the CDR3, taken from reference TRBV2 and TRBJ2-2): EPEVTQTPSHQVTQMGQEVILRCVPISNHLYFYWYRQILGQKVEFLVSFYNNEISEKSEIFDDQFSVERPDGSNFTLKIRSTKLEDSAMYFCASSEVTSNTGELFFGEGSRLTVL.

The J gene is TRBJ2-5, the V gene TRBV27; D is perhaps TRBD2 (7 bases). Trimming cost V 7 bases and J 8 bases, with 17 bases left between them. This CDR3 is built from 13 residues. Germline CDR1 and CDR2: MNHEY and SMNVEV (reference sequence). The chain's CDR3 is CASTKGGGRTQYF. CDR3 bases: TGTGCCAGCACTAAAGGGGGGGGCCGCACCCAGTACTTC.

In its sample, this clone was seen a few times. This chain links TRBV4-3 with TRBJ2-1; TRBD1 agrees at 9 bases. This CDR3 comprises 16 residues. Germline-derived CDR1 and CDR2 are LGHNA and YSLEER. V trimming: 2 bases; J trimming: 6 bases; junction bases outside the gene matches: 8. The CDR3 DNA reads as TGCGCCAGCAGCCAACGCTGGGACAGGGAGTCCAATGAGCAGTTCTTC. Translating gives CASSQRWDRESNEQFF.

The V gene is TRBV21-1, the J gene TRBJ1-1; TRBD1 is the table's D call, not checked against the DNA. TRBV21-1 represents a pseudogene. CDR3 length equals 14 residues. The CDR3 reads CASSKGQPLGVAFF. The CDR3 DNA follows: TGTGCCAGCAGCAAAGGACAGCCCCTAGGGGTAGCTTTCTTT.

This clone is labeled as medium-sized. The chain is built from TRBV7-8 and TRBJ2-7, with 9 bases lining up with TRBD1. The junction had 5 bases not matched to a gene; V was cut back by 5 bases and J by 6 bases. Germline values: CDR1 SGHVS, CDR2 FQNEAQ. The CDR3 runs to 13 residues. CDR3 loop: CASSRRTGVEQYV. CDR3 sequence (DNA): TGTGCCAGCAGCCGGAGGACAGGGGTCGAGCAGTACGTC.

The count of this clone is one. V is TRBV25-1 and J is TRBJ2-5; D remains ambiguous. V was shortened by 1 base and J by 5 bases, with 23 bases between the two germline ends. CDR1 and CDR2 from the germline V gene are MGHDK and SYGVNS. The length of the CDR3 is 18 residues. The DNA for the CDR3 is TGTGCCAGCAGTGAATTTGACATACCCGACCAGAGCAGGGAGACCCAGTACTTC. Residues: CASSEFDIPDQSRETQYF.

The J gene is TRBJ2-2, the V gene TRBV9, with D possibly being TRBD2 (6 bases). In germline, CDR1 is SGDLS, CDR2 YYNGEE. This CDR3 is 15 amino acids long. Trimming stripped 0 bases from V and 5 bases from J, with 11 bases between. The CDR3 coding sequence is TGTGCCAGCAGCGTAGTTGGAGGGTGGACCGGGGAGCTGTTTTTT. Translation gives CASSVVGGWTGELFF.

In this sample, this clone turned up a few times. The rearrangement joins TRBV3-1 (or the pseudogene TRBV3-2) to TRBJ2-1; 9 bases agree with TRBD1. The CDR3 length is 15 residues. V dropped 1 base and J dropped 4; count of bases not matched to a gene: 2. CDR1 is LGHDT and CDR2 is YNNKEL in the germline V gene (reference sequence). Here the CDR3 DNA reads TGTGCCAGCAGCCAAGGACAGGGGGTGTACAATGAGCAGTTCTTC. Encoded protein: CASSQGQGVYNEQFF.

The gene calls are TRBV5-5 and TRBJ1-5; no definite D call. The CDR3 has 13 amino acids. V lost 4 bases to trimming and J lost 11 bases, with 16 bases between them. CDR1 and CDR2 (germline): SGHKS, YYEKEE (reference sequence). The CDR3 loop is CASSPDPDGTQHF. The CDR3 DNA sequence: TGTGCCAGCAGCCCGGACCCTGACGGGACCCAGCATTTT.